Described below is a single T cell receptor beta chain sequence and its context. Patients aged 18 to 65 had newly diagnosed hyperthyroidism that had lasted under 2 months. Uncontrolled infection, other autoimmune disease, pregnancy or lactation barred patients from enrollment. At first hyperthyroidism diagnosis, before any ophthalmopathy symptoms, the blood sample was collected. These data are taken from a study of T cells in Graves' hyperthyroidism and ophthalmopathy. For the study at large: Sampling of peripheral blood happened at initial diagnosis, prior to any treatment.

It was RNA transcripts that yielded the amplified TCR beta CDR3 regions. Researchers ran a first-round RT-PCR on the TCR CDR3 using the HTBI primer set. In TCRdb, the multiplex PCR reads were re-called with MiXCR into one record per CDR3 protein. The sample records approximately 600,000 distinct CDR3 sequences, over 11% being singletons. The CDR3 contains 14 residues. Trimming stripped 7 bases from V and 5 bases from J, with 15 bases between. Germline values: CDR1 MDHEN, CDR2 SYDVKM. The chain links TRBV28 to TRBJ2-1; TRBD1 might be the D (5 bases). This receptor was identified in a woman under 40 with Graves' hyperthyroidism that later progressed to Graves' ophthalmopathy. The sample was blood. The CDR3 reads CASTLGAANNEQFF. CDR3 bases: TGTGCCAGCACCCTAGGGGCAGCCAACAATGAGCAGTTCTTC.